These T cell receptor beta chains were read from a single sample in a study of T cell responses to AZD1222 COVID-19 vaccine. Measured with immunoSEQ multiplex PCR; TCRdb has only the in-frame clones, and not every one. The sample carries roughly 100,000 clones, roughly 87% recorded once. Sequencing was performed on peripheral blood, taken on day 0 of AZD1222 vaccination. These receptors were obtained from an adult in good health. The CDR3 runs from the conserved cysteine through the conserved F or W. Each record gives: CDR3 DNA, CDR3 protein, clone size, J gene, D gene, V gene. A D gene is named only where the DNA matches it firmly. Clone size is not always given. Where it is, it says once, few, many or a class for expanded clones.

CDR3 DNA: TGTGCCAGCAGTGAGGGACGGCGAAAAAAGAACTATGGCTACACCTTC; CDR3 protein: CASSEGRRKKNYGYTF; clone size: -; J gene: TRBJ1-2; D gene: -; V gene: TRBV6-2/TRBV6-3
CDR3 DNA: TGCGCCAGCAGTCCTAGCGGGAGGGGAGATACGCAGTATTTT; CDR3 protein: CASSPSGRGDTQYF; clone size: -; J gene: TRBJ2-3; D gene: TRBD2; V gene: TRBV5-1
CDR3 DNA: TGTGCCAGTAGCCCAACGGGACAGACTCTCGAGCAGTACTTC; CDR3 protein: CASSPTGQTLEQYF; clone size: -; J gene: TRBJ2-7; D gene: TRBD1; V gene: TRBV19
CDR3 DNA: TGCGCCAGCAGTCCCCGGGACTCCGGATCATACGAGCAGTACTTC; CDR3 protein: CASSPRDSGSYEQYF; clone size: -; J gene: TRBJ2-7; D gene: -; V gene: TRBV23-1
CDR3 DNA: TGCGCCAGCAGCTTGGGCGAAGAAAGGGGTAGGGATCAGCCCCAGCATTTT; CDR3 protein: CASSLGEERGRDQPQHF; clone size: -; J gene: TRBJ1-5; D gene: -; V gene: TRBV5-1
CDR3 DNA: TGTGCCAGTAGTATTGGGGACAGGGGACCGTACGAGCAGTACTTC; CDR3 protein: CASSIGDRGPYEQYF; clone size: -; J gene: TRBJ2-7; D gene: TRBD1; V gene: TRBV19
CDR3 DNA: TGTGCCTGGAGTGTAGATTTTAGCCAGGGAGAGACCCAGTACTTC; CDR3 protein: CAWSVDFSQGETQYF; clone size: -; J gene: TRBJ2-5; D gene: -; V gene: TRBV30
CDR3 DNA: TGTGCCAGCTCACAGGACAGGGACTACGAGCAGTACTTC; CDR3 protein: CASSQDRDYEQYF; clone size: -; J gene: TRBJ2-7; D gene: TRBD1; V gene: TRBV18
CDR3 DNA: TGTGCCACCAGCAGCCCCCAGGGGGGGGTCTCTGGAAACACCATATATTTT; CDR3 protein: CATSSPQGGVSGNTIYF; clone size: once; J gene: TRBJ1-3; D gene: TRBD1; V gene: TRBV15
CDR3 DNA: TGTGCCAGCAGCCAAGATTCGGCAGCGGGGGGCGAGCAGTTCTTC; CDR3 protein: CASSQDSAAGGEQFF; clone size: -; J gene: TRBJ2-1; D gene: TRBD2; V gene: TRBV3-1/TRBV3-2
CDR3 DNA: TGTGCCAGCACCCCCCAGGGGGGGAACACTGAAGCTTTCTTT; CDR3 protein: CASTPQGGNTEAFF; clone size: -; J gene: TRBJ1-1; D gene: TRBD1; V gene: TRBV6-5
CDR3 DNA: TGTGCCAGCAGTTTACGGGGAGGCCTCTCGAGCTATGGCTACACCTTC; CDR3 protein: CASSLRGGLSSYGYTF; clone size: -; J gene: TRBJ1-2; D gene: -; V gene: TRBV27
CDR3 DNA: TGTGCCAGCAGTTATTCTTATGGCTACACCTTC; CDR3 protein: CASSYSYGYTF; clone size: -; J gene: TRBJ1-2; D gene: -; V gene: TRBV28
CDR3 DNA: TGCAGCGCAACAGGGAACTCCTACGAGCAGTACTTC; CDR3 protein: CSATGNSYEQYF; clone size: -; J gene: TRBJ2-7; D gene: -; V gene: TRBV29-1
CDR3 DNA: TGTGCCACCAGCAGGGGACAGGGACGCGAGCAGTACTTC; CDR3 protein: CATSRGQGREQYF; clone size: -; J gene: TRBJ2-7; D gene: TRBD1; V gene: TRBV15
CDR3 DNA: TGCGCCAGCAGTTCGGAAAACTCCTACGAGCAGTACTTC; CDR3 protein: CASSSENSYEQYF; clone size: -; J gene: TRBJ2-7; D gene: -; V gene: TRBV10-1
CDR3 DNA: TGTGCCAGCAGCCCAGGGGGGCGAGGATCACCCCTCCACTTT; CDR3 protein: CASSPGGRGSPLHF; clone size: -; J gene: TRBJ1-6; D gene: TRBD1; V gene: TRBV7-3
CDR3 DNA: TGTGCCAGCAGCTTGGGAGCGGGAGACACCGGGGAGCTGTTTTTT; CDR3 protein: CASSLGAGDTGELFF; clone size: -; J gene: TRBJ2-2; D gene: TRBD2; V gene: TRBV7-9
CDR3 DNA: TGCGCCAGCAGCTTCGGGACAGGGGGCCATCAGCCCCAGCATTTT; CDR3 protein: CASSFGTGGHQPQHF; clone size: -; J gene: TRBJ1-5; D gene: TRBD1; V gene: TRBV5-1
CDR3 DNA: TGTGCCAGCAGTTTATGGGGGTCCGAGACCCAGTACTTC; CDR3 protein: CASSLWGSETQYF; clone size: -; J gene: TRBJ2-5; D gene: -; V gene: TRBV27
CDR3 DNA: TGCACCAGCAGCAAGGGGTGGCGGAATATTCCGGGGGAGCAGTACTTC; CDR3 protein: CTSSKGWRNIPGEQYF; clone size: few; J gene: TRBJ2-7; D gene: -; V gene: TRBV1
CDR3 DNA: TGTGCCAGCTCGAGAGGGCCGGCCCAGACCCAGTACTTC; CDR3 protein: CASSRGPAQTQYF; clone size: -; J gene: TRBJ2-5; D gene: -; V gene: TRBV11-2
CDR3 DNA: TGTGCCAGCAGCCGGGACAGAAACACTGAAGCTTTCTTT; CDR3 protein: CASSRDRNTEAFF; clone size: -; J gene: TRBJ1-1; D gene: TRBD1; V gene: TRBV5-5
CDR3 DNA: TGTGCCAGAAGCTTGGCCAGGGGCTCGGCAGATACGCAGTATTTT; CDR3 protein: CARSLARGSADTQYF; clone size: -; J gene: TRBJ2-3; D gene: -; V gene: TRBV5-3
CDR3 DNA: TGCGCCAGCAGTGAGTCGGGGGCCGAGCAGTACTTC; CDR3 protein: CASSESGAEQYF; clone size: few; J gene: TRBJ2-7; D gene: -; V gene: TRBV10-1
CDR3 DNA: TGTGCCTGGACGGGGTATTTGAACACTGAAGCTTTCTTT; CDR3 protein: CAWTGYLNTEAFF; clone size: -; J gene: TRBJ1-1; D gene: -; V gene: TRBV30
CDR3 DNA: TGCGCCAGCAGCTTGGCCCCCAGGCCAGACTCTGGAAACACCATATATTTT; CDR3 protein: CASSLAPRPDSGNTIYF; clone size: -; J gene: TRBJ1-3; D gene: -; V gene: TRBV5-1
CDR3 DNA: TGTGCCAGCAGCTTTTTGAGTTTGGGGCTCCCGATTGAGCAGTACTTC; CDR3 protein: CASSFLSLGLPIEQYF; clone size: -; J gene: TRBJ2-7; D gene: -; V gene: TRBV5-8
CDR3 DNA: TGTGCCAGCTCACCATTCTTCTTGGGGGATTACACCGGGGAGCTGTTTTTT; CDR3 protein: CASSPFFLGDYTGELFF; clone size: -; J gene: TRBJ2-2; D gene: -; V gene: TRBV18
CDR3 DNA: TGTGCCAGCGTGACTTCTGGCAGGGGGTTGGGTAACTATGGCTACACCTTC; CDR3 protein: CASVTSGRGLGNYGYTF; clone size: -; J gene: TRBJ1-2; D gene: TRBD1; V gene: TRBV2
CDR3 DNA: TGTGCCAGCAGCCCATTCTCCCAGGGATTAAATAATGGCTACACCTTC; CDR3 protein: CASSPFSQGLNNGYTF; clone size: -; J gene: TRBJ1-2; D gene: -; V gene: TRBV11-2
CDR3 DNA: TGTGCCAGCCCCCCGTGGCGGGGCACAGATACGCAGTATTTT; CDR3 protein: CASPPWRGTDTQYF; clone size: -; J gene: TRBJ2-3; D gene: -; V gene: TRBV27
CDR3 DNA: TGTGCCAGCAGCCAAGGACTAGCGGGAGGGCCATTAGACGAGCAGTACTTC; CDR3 protein: CASSQGLAGGPLDEQYF; clone size: -; J gene: TRBJ2-7; D gene: TRBD2; V gene: TRBV4-2
CDR3 DNA: TGCGCCAGCAGCCCAGTAACAGGTGGCGCCTACGAGCAGTACTTC; CDR3 protein: CASSPVTGGAYEQYF; clone size: once; J gene: TRBJ2-7; D gene: -; V gene: TRBV5-1
CDR3 DNA: TGCGCCAGCAGCCTGTTCCCCGGTGACAGGGGAGAAAAACTGTTTTTT; CDR3 protein: CASSLFPGDRGEKLFF; clone size: -; J gene: TRBJ1-4; D gene: TRBD1; V gene: TRBV5-1
CDR3 DNA: TGTGCCAGCTCACCATTCAACGGACAGGGAGGCAATGAGCAGTTCTTC; CDR3 protein: CASSPFNGQGGNEQFF; clone size: -; J gene: TRBJ2-1; D gene: TRBD1; V gene: TRBV18
CDR3 DNA: TGTGCCAGCAGCTTAACGAGGGGTACCTACAATGAGCAGTTCTTC; CDR3 protein: CASSLTRGTYNEQFF; clone size: -; J gene: TRBJ2-1; D gene: -; V gene: TRBV7-3
CDR3 DNA: TGTGCCTGGAGTAGAGGCGGGGTAGAGCAGTACTTC; CDR3 protein: CAWSRGGVEQYF; clone size: -; J gene: TRBJ2-7; D gene: -; V gene: TRBV30
CDR3 DNA: TGTGCCAGCTCACCAACGACGGTGCTTGGATATGGCTACACCTTC; CDR3 protein: CASSPTTVLGYGYTF; clone size: -; J gene: TRBJ1-2; D gene: -; V gene: TRBV18
CDR3 DNA: TGTGCCAGCAATTGGCAGGGTGGCAATGAGCAGTTCTTC; CDR3 protein: CASNWQGGNEQFF; clone size: once; J gene: TRBJ2-1; D gene: -; V gene: TRBV25-1
CDR3 DNA: TGTGCCAGCAGCCCGACAGGCCATGAAGCTTTCTTT; CDR3 protein: CASSPTGHEAFF; clone size: -; J gene: TRBJ1-1; D gene: -; V gene: TRBV5-4
CDR3 DNA: TGTGCCAGCAGCTTAGTAGGGGGGGATGGCTACACCTTC; CDR3 protein: CASSLVGGDGYTF; clone size: once; J gene: TRBJ1-2; D gene: -; V gene: TRBV7-9
CDR3 DNA: TGTGCCAGCGCCCTGGACACCTGGGATTTCGGCGGTAGGGGCTATGGCTACACCTTC; CDR3 protein: CASALDTWDFGGRGYGYTF; clone size: -; J gene: TRBJ1-2; D gene: -; V gene: TRBV5-5
CDR3 DNA: TGTGCCTGGAGTCTTGTGAGTGGAAACACCATATATTTT; CDR3 protein: CAWSLVSGNTIYF; clone size: -; J gene: TRBJ1-3; D gene: -; V gene: TRBV30
CDR3 DNA: TGTGCCACCAGTTTAGCGGGAGAGGGGTCGGATACGCAGTATTTT; CDR3 protein: CATSLAGEGSDTQYF; clone size: -; J gene: TRBJ2-3; D gene: TRBD2; V gene: TRBV24-1
CDR3 DNA: TGTGCCAGCCGACCCCGGGACAGGCTTTATGGCTACACCTTC; CDR3 protein: CASRPRDRLYGYTF; clone size: -; J gene: TRBJ1-2; D gene: TRBD1; V gene: TRBV28
CDR3 DNA: TGTGCCAGCAGCTTGGGGTACAGGGGCGGTAATGAAAAACTGTTTTTT; CDR3 protein: CASSLGYRGGNEKLFF; clone size: -; J gene: TRBJ1-4; D gene: TRBD1; V gene: TRBV5-8
CDR3 DNA: TGCAGTGCTAGTACGGGGGGCAGTAAAAACTATGGCTACACCTTC; CDR3 protein: CSASTGGSKNYGYTF; clone size: few; J gene: TRBJ1-2; D gene: -; V gene: TRBV20-1
CDR3 DNA: TGTGCCAGCACCTCGACAGGACTTCCCTACGAGCAGTACTTC; CDR3 protein: CASTSTGLPYEQYF; clone size: -; J gene: TRBJ2-7; D gene: -; V gene: TRBV27
CDR3 DNA: TGTGCCAGCAGCTTGGGGGTCCAGACTAATGAAAAACTGTTTTTT; CDR3 protein: CASSLGVQTNEKLFF; clone size: -; J gene: TRBJ1-4; D gene: -; V gene: TRBV5-5
CDR3 DNA: TGTGCCAGCAGCTTAAACAGAAACTACGAGCAGTACTTC; CDR3 protein: CASSLNRNYEQYF; clone size: -; J gene: TRBJ2-7; D gene: -; V gene: TRBV7-2
CDR3 DNA: TGTGCCAGCAGCTTATTCAATCTGGGTTACGAGCAGTACTTC; CDR3 protein: CASSLFNLGYEQYF; clone size: once; J gene: TRBJ2-7; D gene: -; V gene: TRBV7-2
CDR3 DNA: TGCGCCAGCATCTCAGAGAACACTGAAGCTTTCTTT; CDR3 protein: CASISENTEAFF; clone size: -; J gene: TRBJ1-1; D gene: -; V gene: TRBV5-1
CDR3 DNA: TGTGCCAGCAGCTTAGGAAGGTTGGGGGAGCAGTACTTC; CDR3 protein: CASSLGRLGEQYF; clone size: few; J gene: TRBJ2-7; D gene: -; V gene: TRBV11-1
CDR3 DNA: TGTGCCAGTAGCCGATTTGGACAGGGTGGTGGGATTGGTGAAGCTTTCTTT; CDR3 protein: CASSRFGQGGGIGEAFF; clone size: -; J gene: TRBJ1-1; D gene: TRBD1; V gene: TRBV19